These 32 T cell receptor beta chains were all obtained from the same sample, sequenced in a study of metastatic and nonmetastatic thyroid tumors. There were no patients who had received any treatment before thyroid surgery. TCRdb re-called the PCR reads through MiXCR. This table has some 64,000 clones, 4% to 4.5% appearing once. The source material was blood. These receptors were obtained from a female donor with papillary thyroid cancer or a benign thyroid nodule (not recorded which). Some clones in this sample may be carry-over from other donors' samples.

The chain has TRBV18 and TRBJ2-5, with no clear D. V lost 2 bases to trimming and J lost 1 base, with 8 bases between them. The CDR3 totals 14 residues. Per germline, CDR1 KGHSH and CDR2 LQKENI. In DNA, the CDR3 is TGTGCCAGCTCACCAGGGCTAGGCCAAGAGACCCAGTACTTC. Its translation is CASSPGLGQETQYF.

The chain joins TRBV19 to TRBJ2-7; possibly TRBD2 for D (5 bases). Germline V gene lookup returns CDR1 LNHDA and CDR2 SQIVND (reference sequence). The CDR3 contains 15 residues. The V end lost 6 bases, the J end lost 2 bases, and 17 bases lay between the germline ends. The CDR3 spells CASSGVFAGPYEQYF. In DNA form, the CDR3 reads TGTGCCAGTAGCGGGGTGTTTGCGGGCCCCTACGAGCAGTACTTC.

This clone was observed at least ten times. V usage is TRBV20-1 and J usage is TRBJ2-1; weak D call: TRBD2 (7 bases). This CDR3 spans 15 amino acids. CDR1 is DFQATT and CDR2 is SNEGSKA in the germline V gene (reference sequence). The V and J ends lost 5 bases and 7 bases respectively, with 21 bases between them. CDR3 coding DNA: TGCAGTGCTGGCCCAGTATCGGGGGGCGGTAATGAGCAGTTCTTC. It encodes CSAGPVSGGGNEQFF.

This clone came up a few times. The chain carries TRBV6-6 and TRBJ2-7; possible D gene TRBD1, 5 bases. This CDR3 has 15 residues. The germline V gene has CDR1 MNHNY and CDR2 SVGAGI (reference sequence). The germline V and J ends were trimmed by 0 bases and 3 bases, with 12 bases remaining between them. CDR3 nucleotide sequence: TGTGCCAGCAGTTACTCAGAGACAGACCTCTACGAGCAGTACTTC. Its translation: CASSYSETDLYEQYF.

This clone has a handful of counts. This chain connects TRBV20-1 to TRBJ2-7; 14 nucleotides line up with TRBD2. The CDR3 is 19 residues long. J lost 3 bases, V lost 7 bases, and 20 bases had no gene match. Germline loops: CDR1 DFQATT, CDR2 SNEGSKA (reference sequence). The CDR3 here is CSDGSGTSGSPTRRYEQYF. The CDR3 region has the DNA TGCAGTGACGGGTCCGGGACTAGCGGGAGTCCCACTCGACGCTACGAGCAGTACTTC.

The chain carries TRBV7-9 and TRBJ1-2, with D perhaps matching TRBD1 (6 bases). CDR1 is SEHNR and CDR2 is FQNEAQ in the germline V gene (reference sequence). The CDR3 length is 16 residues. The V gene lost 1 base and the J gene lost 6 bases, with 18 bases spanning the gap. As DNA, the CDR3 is TGTGCCAGCAGCTTAGTTACTGGGGGCGCCGGTCATGGCTACACCTTC. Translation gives CASSLVTGGAGHGYTF.

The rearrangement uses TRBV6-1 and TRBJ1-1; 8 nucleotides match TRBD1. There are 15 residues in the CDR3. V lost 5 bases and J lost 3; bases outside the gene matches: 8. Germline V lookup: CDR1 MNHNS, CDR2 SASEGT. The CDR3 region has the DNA TGTGCCAGCAGTTTCCCCGGACAGGGCGACACTGAAGCTTTCTTT. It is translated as CASSFPGQGDTEAFF.

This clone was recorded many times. The CDR3 spells CASSLSRDTYEQYF. The CDR3 DNA reads TGTGCCAGCAGCTTATCCAGGGACACCTACGAGCAGTACTTC. The chain has TRBV7-3 and TRBJ2-7, with D maybe TRBD1 (6 bases). Deletions cut 2 bases from V and 2 bases from J, with 10 bases between. This CDR3 is built from 14 residues. Germline CDR1 and CDR2: SGHTA and FQGTGA.

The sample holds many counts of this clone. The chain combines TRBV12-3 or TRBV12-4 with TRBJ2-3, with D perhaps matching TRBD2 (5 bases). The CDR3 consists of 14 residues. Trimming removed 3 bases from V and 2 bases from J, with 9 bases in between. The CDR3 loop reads CASSFGSATDTQYF. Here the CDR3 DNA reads TGTGCCAGCAGTTTTGGTAGCGCCACAGATACGCAGTATTTT.

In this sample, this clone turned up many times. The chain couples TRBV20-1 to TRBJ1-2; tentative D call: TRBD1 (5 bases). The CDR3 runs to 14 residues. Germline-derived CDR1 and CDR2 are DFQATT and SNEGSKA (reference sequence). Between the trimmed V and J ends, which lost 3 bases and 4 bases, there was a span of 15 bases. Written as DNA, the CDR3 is TGCAGTGCTAGGGCGTCAGGGAAACTCTATGGCTACACCTTC. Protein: CSARASGKLYGYTF.

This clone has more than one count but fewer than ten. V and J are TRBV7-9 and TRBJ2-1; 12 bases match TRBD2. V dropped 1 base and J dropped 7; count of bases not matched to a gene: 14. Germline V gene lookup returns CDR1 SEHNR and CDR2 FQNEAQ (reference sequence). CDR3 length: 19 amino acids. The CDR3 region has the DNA TGTGCCAGCAGCTTAGACTTTAAAGGCTGGACTAGCGGGGCGAATGAGCAGTTCTTC. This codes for CASSLDFKGWTSGANEQFF.

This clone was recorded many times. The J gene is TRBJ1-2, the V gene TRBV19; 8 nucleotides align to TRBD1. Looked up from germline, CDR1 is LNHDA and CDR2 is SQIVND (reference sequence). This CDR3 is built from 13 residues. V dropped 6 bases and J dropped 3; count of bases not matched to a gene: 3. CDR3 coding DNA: TGTGCCAGTAGGCAGGACAGGGACTATGGCTACACCTTC. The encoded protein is CASRQDRDYGYTF.

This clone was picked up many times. The CDR3 is CASSLELGLRLGYTF. CDR3 DNA: TGTGCCAGCAGCTTAGAACTCGGGCTAAGGCTTGGCTACACCTTC. The chain links TRBV11-3 to TRBJ1-2, with D hard to call. V was cut by 0 bases and J by 7 bases, with 15 bases left in between. The CDR3 is 15 residues long. Germline CDR1 and CDR2: SGHNT and YENEEA. The whole variable domain, filled in from reference TRBV11-3 and TRBJ1-2, reads EAGVVQSPRYKIIEKKQPVAFWCNPISGHNTLYWYLQNLGQGPELLIRYENEEAVDDSQLPKDRFSAERLKGVDSTLKIQPAELGDSAVYLCASSLELGLRLGYTFGSGTRLTVV.

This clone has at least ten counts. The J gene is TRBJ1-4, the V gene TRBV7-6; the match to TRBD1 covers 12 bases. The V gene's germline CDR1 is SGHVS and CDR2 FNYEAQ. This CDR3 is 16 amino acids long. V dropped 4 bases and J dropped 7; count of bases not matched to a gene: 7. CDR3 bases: TGTGCCAGCAGCTCCGGGACAGGGGGCGGCTTTGAAAAACTGTTTTTT. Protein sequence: CASSSGTGGGFEKLFF. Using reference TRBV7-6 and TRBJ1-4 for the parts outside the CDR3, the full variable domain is GAGVSQSPRYKVTKRGQDVALRCDPISGHVSLYWYRQALGQGPEFLTYFNYEAQQDKSGLPNDRFSAERPEGSISTLTIQRTEQRDSAMYRCASSSGTGGGFEKLFFGSGTQLSVL.

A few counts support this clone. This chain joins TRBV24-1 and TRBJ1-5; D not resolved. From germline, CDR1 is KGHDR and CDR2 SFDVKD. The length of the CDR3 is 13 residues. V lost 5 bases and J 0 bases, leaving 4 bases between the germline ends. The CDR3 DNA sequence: TGTGCCACCAGTGCCGATAGCAATCAGCCCCAGCATTTT. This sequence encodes CATSADSNQPQHF.

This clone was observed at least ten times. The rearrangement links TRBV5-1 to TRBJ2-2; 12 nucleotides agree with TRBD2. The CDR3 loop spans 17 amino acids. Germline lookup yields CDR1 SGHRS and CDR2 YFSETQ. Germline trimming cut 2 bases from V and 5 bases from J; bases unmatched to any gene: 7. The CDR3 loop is CASSFRTSGTGTGELFF. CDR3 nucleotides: TGCGCCAGCAGCTTTAGGACTAGCGGGACAGGAACCGGGGAGCTGTTTTTT.

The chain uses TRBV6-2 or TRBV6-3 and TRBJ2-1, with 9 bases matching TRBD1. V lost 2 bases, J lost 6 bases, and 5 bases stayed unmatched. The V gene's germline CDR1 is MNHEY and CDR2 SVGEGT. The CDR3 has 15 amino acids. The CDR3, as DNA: TGTGCCAGCAGTTACAGTGGGACAGGGTTCAATGAGCAGTTCTTC. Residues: CASSYSGTGFNEQFF.

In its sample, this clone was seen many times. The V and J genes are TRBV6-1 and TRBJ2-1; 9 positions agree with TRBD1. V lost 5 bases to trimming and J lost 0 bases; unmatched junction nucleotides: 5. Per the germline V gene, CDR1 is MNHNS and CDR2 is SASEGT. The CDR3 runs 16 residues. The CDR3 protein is CASSLTGGSSYNEQFF. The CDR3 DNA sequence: TGTGCCAGCAGTTTGACAGGGGGGTCCTCCTACAATGAGCAGTTCTTC.

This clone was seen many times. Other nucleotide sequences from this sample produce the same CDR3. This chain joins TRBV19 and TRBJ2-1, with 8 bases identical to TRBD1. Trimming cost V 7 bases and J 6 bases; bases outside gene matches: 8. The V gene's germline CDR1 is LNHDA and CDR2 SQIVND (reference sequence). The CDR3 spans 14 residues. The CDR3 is CASTVRGLSNEQFF. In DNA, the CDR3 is TGTGCCAGTACGGTCAGGGGGCTCAGCAATGAGCAGTTCTTC.

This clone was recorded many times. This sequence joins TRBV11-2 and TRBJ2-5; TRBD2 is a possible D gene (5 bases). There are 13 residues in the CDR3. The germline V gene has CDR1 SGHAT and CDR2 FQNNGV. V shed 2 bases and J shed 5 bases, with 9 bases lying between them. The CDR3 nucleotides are TGTGCCAGCAGCTTACGTGGGAGCGAGACCCAGTACTTC. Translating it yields CASSLRGSETQYF.

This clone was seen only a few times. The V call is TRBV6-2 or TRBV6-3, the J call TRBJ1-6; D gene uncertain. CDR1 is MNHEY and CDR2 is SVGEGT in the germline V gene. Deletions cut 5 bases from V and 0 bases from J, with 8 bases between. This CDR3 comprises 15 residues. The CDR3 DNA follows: TGTGCCAGCAGTCTGGGGAGCTCCTATAATTCACCCCTCCACTTT. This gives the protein CASSLGSSYNSPLHF.

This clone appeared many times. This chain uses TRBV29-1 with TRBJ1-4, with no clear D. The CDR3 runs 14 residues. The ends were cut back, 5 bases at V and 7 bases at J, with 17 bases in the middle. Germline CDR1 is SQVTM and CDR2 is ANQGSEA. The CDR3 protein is CSVQLLRSGEKLFF. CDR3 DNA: TGCAGCGTTCAGCTTCTCAGAAGCGGTGAAAAACTGTTTTTT.

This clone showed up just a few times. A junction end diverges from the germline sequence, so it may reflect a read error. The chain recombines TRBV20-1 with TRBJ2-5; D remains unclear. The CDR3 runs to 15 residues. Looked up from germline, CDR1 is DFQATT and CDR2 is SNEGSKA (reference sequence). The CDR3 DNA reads TGCAGTGCTATCCCTAATACTGGCTCGAGAGAGACCCGGTACTTC. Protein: CSAIPNTGSRETRYF.

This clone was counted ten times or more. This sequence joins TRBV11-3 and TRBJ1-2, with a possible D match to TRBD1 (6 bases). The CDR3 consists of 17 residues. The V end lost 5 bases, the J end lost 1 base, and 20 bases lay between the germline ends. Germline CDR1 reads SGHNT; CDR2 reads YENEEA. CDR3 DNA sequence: TGTGCCAGCAGCCAAGGGGGGTCAGGGGACCTTAACTATGGCTACACCTTC. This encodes CASSQGGSGDLNYGYTF.

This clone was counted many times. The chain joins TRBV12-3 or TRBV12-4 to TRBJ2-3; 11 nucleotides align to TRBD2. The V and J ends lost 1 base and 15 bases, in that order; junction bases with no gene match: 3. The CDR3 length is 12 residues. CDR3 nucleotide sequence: TGTGCCAGCAGTTTAGTAGCGGGAGGGCAATATTTT. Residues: CASSLVAGGQYF.

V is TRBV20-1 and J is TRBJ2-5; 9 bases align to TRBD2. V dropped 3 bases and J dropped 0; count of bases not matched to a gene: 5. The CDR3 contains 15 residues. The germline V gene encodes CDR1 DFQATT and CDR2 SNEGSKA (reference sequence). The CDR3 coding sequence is TGCAGTGCTAGGAGGGCGGGGGGGGACCAAGAGACCCAGTACTTC. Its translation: CSARRAGGDQETQYF.

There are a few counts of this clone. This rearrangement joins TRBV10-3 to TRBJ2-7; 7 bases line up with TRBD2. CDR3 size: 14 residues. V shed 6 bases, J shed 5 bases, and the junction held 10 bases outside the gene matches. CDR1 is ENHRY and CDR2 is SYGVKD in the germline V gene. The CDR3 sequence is CAISGGGRKDEQYF. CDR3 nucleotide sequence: TGTGCCATCAGCGGAGGCGGGAGAAAAGACGAGCAGTACTTC.

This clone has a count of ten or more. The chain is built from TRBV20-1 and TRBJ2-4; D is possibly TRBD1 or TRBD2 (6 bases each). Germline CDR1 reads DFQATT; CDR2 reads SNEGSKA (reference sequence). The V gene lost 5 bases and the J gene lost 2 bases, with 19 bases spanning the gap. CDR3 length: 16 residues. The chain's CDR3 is CSAGPRGARSKNIQYF. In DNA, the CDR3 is TGCAGTGCTGGACCTAGGGGGGCCCGGTCCAAAAACATTCAGTACTTC.

DNA for the CDR3: TGTGCCAGCTCACCAACGACCGGGACAGGGACTTTCAGCTACACCTTC. Amino acid sequence: CASSPTTGTGTFSYTF. The chain couples TRBV6-1 to TRBJ1-2; TRBD1 matches 9 bases. The germline gives CDR1 MNHNS, CDR2 SASEGT. CDR3 length: 16 amino acids. V was clipped by 8 bases and J by 9 bases; unmatched bases: 19.

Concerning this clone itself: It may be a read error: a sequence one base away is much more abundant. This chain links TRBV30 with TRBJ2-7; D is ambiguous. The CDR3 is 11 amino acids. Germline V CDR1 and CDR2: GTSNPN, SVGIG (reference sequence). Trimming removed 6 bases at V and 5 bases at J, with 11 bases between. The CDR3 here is CACGPLNEQYF. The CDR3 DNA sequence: TGTGCCTGTGGCCCCCTGAACGAGCAGTACTTC.

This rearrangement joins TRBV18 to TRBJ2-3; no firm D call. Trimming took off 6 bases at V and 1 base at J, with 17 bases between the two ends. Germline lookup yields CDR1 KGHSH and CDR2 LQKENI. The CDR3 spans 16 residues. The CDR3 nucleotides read TGTGCCAGCTCCGTACTACCTGACCTCGGCACAGATACGCAGTATTTT. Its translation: CASSVLPDLGTDTQYF.

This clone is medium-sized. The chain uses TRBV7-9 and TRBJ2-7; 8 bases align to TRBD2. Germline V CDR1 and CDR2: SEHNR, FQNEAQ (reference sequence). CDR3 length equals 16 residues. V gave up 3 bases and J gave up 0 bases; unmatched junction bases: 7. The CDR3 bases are TGTGCCAGCAGCTTTTTGGACGGGAGGGCCTCCTACGAGCAGTACTTC. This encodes CASSFLDGRASYEQYF.